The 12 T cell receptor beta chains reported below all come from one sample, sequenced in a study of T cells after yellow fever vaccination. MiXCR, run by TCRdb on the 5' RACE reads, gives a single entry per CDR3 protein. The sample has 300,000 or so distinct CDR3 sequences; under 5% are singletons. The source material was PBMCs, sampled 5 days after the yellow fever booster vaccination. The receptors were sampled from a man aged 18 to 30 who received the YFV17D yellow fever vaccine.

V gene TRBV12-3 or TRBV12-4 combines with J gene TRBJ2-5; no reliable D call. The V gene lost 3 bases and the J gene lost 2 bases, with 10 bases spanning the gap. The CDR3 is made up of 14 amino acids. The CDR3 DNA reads TGTGCCAGCAGTTTGGATGGGGATCAAGAGACCCAGTACTTC. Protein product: CASSLDGDQETQYF.

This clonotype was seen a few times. CDR3 sequence reads: CASSPKGQYYGYTF. The CDR3 DNA reads TGTGCCAGCAGTCCGAAGGGGCAGTACTATGGCTACACCTTC. J is TRBJ1-2 and V is TRBV2, with TRBD1 as a possible D gene (5 bases). The CDR3 consists of 14 residues. The V end was cut by 5 bases, the J end by 3 bases, with 13 bases between. CDR1 and CDR2 (germline): SNHLY, FYNNEI.

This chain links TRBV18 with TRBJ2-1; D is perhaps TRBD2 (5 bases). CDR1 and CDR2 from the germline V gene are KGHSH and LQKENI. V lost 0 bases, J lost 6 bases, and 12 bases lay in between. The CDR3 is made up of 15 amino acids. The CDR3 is CASSPPRRGPNEQFF. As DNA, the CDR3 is TGTGCCAGCTCACCACCGCGGCGAGGGCCCAATGAGCAGTTCTTC.

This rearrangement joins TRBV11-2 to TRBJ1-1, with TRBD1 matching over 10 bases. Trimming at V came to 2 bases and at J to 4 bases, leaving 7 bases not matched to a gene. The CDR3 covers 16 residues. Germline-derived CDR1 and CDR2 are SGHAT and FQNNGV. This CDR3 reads CASSLFGTGAGTEAFF. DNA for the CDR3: TGTGCCAGCAGCTTATTCGGGACAGGGGCGGGCACTGAAGCTTTCTTT.

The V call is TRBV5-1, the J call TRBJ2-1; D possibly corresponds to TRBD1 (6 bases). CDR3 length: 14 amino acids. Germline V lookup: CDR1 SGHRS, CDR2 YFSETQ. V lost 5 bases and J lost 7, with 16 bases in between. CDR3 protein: CASSTGPGDNEQFF. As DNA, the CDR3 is TGCGCCAGCAGTACCGGTCCAGGGGATAATGAGCAGTTCTTC.

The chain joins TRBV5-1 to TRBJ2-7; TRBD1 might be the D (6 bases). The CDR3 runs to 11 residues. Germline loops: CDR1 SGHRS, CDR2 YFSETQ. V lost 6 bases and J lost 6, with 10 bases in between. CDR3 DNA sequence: TGCGCCAGCACCGAGGGGGTCGAGCAGTACTTC. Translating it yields CASTEGVEQYF.

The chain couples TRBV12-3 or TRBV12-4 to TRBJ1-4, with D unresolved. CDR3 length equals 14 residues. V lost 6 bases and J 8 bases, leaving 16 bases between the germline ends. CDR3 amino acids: CASSLGMGGEKLFF. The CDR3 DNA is TGTGCCAGCAGCTTGGGGATGGGTGGAGAAAAACTGTTTTTT.

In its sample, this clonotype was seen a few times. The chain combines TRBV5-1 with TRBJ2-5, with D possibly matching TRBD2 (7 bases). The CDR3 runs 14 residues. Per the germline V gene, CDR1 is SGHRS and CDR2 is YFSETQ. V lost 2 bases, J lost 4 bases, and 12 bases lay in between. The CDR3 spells CASSFDRGGETQYF. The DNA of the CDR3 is TGCGCCAGCAGCTTTGATAGGGGGGGAGAGACCCAGTACTTC.

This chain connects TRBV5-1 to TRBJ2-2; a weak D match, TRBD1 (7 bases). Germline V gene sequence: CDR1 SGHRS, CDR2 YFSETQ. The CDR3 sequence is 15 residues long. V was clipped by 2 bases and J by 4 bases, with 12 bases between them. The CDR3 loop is CASSFVQGGTGELFF. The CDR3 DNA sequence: TGCGCCAGCAGCTTCGTGCAGGGGGGCACCGGGGAGCTGTTTTTT.

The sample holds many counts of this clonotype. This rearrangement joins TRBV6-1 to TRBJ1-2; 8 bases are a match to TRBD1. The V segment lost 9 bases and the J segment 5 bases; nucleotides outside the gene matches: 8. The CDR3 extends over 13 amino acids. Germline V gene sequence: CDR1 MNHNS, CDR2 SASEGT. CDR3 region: CASRPGQDYGYTF. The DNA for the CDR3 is TGTGCCAGTCGACCGGGACAGGATTATGGCTACACCTTC.

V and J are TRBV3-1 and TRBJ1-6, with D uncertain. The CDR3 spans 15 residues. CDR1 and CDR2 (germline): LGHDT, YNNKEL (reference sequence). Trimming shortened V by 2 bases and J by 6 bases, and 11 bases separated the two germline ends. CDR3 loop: CASSQYHGFNSPLHF. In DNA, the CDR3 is TGTGCCAGCAGCCAATATCACGGATTTAATTCACCCCTCCACTTT.

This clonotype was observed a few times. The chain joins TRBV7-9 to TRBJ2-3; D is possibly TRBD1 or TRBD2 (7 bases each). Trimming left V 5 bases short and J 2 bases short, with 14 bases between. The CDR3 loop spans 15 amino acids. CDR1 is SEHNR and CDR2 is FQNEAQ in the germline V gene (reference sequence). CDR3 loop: CASSTRGGNTDTQYF. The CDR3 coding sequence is TGTGCCAGCAGCACCAGGGGGGGGAACACAGATACGCAGTATTTT.